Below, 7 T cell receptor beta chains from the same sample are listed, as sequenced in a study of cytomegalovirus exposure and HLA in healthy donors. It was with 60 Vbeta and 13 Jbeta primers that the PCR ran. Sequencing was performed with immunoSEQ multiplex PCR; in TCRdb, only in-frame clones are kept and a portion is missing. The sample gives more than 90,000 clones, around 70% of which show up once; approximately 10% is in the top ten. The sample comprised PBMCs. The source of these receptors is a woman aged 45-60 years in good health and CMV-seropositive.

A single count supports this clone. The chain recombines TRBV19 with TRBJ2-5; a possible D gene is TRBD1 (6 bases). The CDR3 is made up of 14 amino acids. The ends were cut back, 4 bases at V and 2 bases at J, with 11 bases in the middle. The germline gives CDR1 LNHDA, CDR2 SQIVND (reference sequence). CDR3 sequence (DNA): TGTGCCAGTAGTAGACAGGAGCCTCAAGAGACCCAGTACTTC. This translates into CASSRQEPQETQYF.

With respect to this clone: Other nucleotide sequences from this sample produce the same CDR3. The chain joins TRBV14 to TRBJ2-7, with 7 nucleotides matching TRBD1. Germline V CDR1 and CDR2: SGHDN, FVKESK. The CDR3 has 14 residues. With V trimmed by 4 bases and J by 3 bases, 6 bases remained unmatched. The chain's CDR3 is CASSPGQSFYEQYF. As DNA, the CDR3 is TGTGCCAGCAGCCCGGGACAGAGCTTCTACGAGCAGTACTTC.

The CDR3 spells CASSQAEQLINEKLFF. The CDR3 DNA reads TGCGCCAGCAGCCAAGCTGAACAGCTCATTAATGAAAAACTGTTTTTT. This chain connects TRBV4-1 to TRBJ1-4, with D hard to call. Germline loops: CDR1 MGHRA, CDR2 YSYEKL. V was trimmed by 1 base and J by 4 bases, leaving 13 bases between them. The CDR3 has 16 residues.

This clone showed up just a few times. CDR3 coding DNA: TGTGCCAGCAGTGAGGTAGATCAGCCCCAGCATTTT. Protein sequence: CASSEVDQPQHF. The gene calls are TRBV6-1 and TRBJ1-5; D unclear. The V end lost 3 bases, the J end lost 5 bases, and 5 bases lay between the germline ends. Germline V gene lookup returns CDR1 MNHNS and CDR2 SASEGT. The CDR3 is made up of 12 amino acids.

In DNA form, the CDR3 reads TGCGCCAGCAGCCAAGTTAGTCAGCGAGCGGGTGAAAAACTGTTTTTT. This gives the protein CASSQVSQRAGEKLFF. The chain has TRBV4-3 and TRBJ1-4; no clear D gene. V was pared by 1 base and J by 7 bases, with 16 bases between. This CDR3 is built from 16 residues. CDR1 and CDR2 (germline): LGHNA, YSLEER.

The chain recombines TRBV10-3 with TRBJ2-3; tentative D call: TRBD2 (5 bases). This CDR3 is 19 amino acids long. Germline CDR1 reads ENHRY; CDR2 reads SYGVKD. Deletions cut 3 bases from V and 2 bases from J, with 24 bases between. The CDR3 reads CAISDALDSSIHPTDTQYF. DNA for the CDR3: TGTGCCATCAGTGACGCCTTGGACTCGTCGATTCATCCCACAGATACGCAGTATTTT.

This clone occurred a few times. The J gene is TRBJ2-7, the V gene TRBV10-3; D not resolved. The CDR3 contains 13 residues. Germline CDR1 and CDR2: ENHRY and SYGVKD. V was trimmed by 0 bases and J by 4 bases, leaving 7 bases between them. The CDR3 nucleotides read TGTGCCATCAGTGAGTCGGGCCGTTACGAGCAGTACTTC. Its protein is CAISESGRYEQYF.